The 28 T cell receptor beta chains below were found in one sample sequenced in a study of T cells after posttransplantation cyclophosphamide. Treatment was busulfan-fludarabine conditioning, a marrow graft, and cyclophosphamide on days +3 and +4. Sequenced by immunoSEQ multiplex PCR; TCRdb stores in-frame clones only, minus some. Seen here are over 10,000 clones, about 1.9% observed once, and the top ten hold about 16%. Sequenced here: PBMCs, sampled after allogeneic stem cell transplant with posttransplant cyclophosphamide. Receptor source: a male patient aged 25-45 years who received an allogeneic stem cell transplant from a related donor, was CMV-positive, and had no GVHD. The graft donor may account for some of the T cells.

V is TRBV5-1 and J is TRBJ2-7, with a possible D match to TRBD2 (5 bases). From germline, CDR1 is SGHRS and CDR2 YFSETQ. The CDR3 has 14 amino acids. V lost 5 bases and J lost 2, with 14 bases in between. The CDR3 region has the DNA TGCGCCAGCAGGGATTTGGGGAGAGCCTACGAGCAGTACTTC. This codes for CASRDLGRAYEQYF.

The rearrangement uses TRBV11-2 and TRBJ2-7; 7 positions agree with TRBD1. The V gene's germline CDR1 is SGHAT and CDR2 FQNNGV. Trimming at V came to 5 bases and at J to 7 bases, leaving 14 bases not matched to a gene. The CDR3 is 15 residues long. The CDR3 spells CASSAIGQGVWEQYF. The DNA of the CDR3 is TGTGCCAGCAGCGCCATCGGGCAGGGGGTCTGGGAGCAGTACTTC.

V gene TRBV19 combines with J gene TRBJ2-1, with D possibly TRBD2 on 6 matching bases. Trimming removed 3 bases from V and 2 bases from J, with 11 bases in between. The CDR3 runs to 15 residues. Germline V gene sequence: CDR1 LNHDA, CDR2 SQIVND (reference sequence). CDR3 nucleotide sequence: TGTGCCAGTAGTATTGTTGCGGGGACCTACAATGAGCAGTTCTTC. As protein: CASSIVAGTYNEQFF.

This clone was detected a few times. This chain joins TRBV7-2 and TRBJ2-3; the match to TRBD2 covers 14 bases. J gave up 4 bases and V 5 bases, and 8 bases lay outside the gene matches. This CDR3 spans 17 amino acids. CDR1 and CDR2 from the germline V gene are SGHTA and FQGNSA. CDR3 nucleotide sequence: TGTGCCAGCAGCCCCCCCGGACTAGCGGGAGGATCAGATACGCAGTATTTT. It codes for CASSPPGLAGGSDTQYF.

Here the CDR3 reads CASSSDLRRVLYNEQFF. The CDR3 nucleotides read TGTGCCAGCAGTTCGGATCTTAGGAGGGTGTTATACAATGAGCAGTTCTTC. The genes are TRBV27 and TRBJ2-1; a weak D match, TRBD2 (6 bases). This CDR3 has 17 residues. The germline V and J ends were trimmed by 4 bases and 4 bases, with 20 bases remaining between them. CDR1 is MNHEY and CDR2 is SMNVEV in the germline V gene (reference sequence).

The genes are TRBV5-6 and TRBJ1-5, with D possibly being TRBD1 (6 bases). The CDR3 is 14 residues long. CDR1 and CDR2 from the germline V gene are SGHDT and YYEEEE. V was cut by 5 bases and J by 2 bases, with 11 bases left in between. This CDR3 is CASSPGVGNQPQHF. CDR3 nucleotide sequence: TGTGCCAGCAGTCCAGGGGTAGGCAATCAGCCCCAGCATTTT.

This clone has just a few counts. The chain carries TRBV4-3 and TRBJ2-7; unclear D gene. The CDR3 consists of 14 residues. V lost 0 bases and J lost 3, with 9 bases in between. The germline CDR1 and CDR2 sequences are LGHNA and YSLEER. CDR3 loop: CASSQDYSYYEQYF. The CDR3 DNA reads as TGCGCCAGCAGCCAAGATTACAGTTACTACGAGCAGTACTTC.

This clone was detected a few times. The CDR3 DNA reads as TGTGCCAGCAAGTCCCTCAGTACCTACAATGAGCAGTTCTTC. It specifies CASKSLSTYNEQFF. The chain uses TRBV27 and TRBJ2-1, with D unresolved. Trimming stripped 7 bases from V and 2 bases from J, with 12 bases between. Germline V gene data show CDR1 as MNHEY and CDR2 as SMNVEV (reference sequence). The CDR3 covers 14 residues.

This clone was picked up a small number of times. The V call is TRBV5-6, the J call TRBJ1-2, with 8 bases lining up with TRBD1. With 4 bases clipped from V and 7 bases from J, the junction kept 9 bases outside the gene matches. CDR1 SGHDT and CDR2 YYEEEE come from the germline V gene. The CDR3 is 14 residues long. CDR3 in amino acids: CASSDAGGAFGYTF. The DNA of the CDR3 is TGTGCCAGCAGCGATGCAGGGGGCGCTTTTGGCTACACCTTC.

The gene calls are TRBV4-1 and TRBJ2-5, with 7 bases matching TRBD1. The CDR3 runs 14 residues. The germline V gene has CDR1 MGHRA and CDR2 YSYEKL. Unmatched junction bases numbered 5, after V lost 4 bases and J lost 3 bases. CDR3 in amino acids: CASSRRQGEETQYF. CDR3 DNA sequence: TGCGCCAGCAGCCGAAGACAGGGAGAAGAGACCCAGTACTTC.

This clone was picked up a small number of times. The chain is built from TRBV4-1 and TRBJ1-1, with TRBD1 matching 7 bases. V dropped 1 base and J dropped 4; count of bases not matched to a gene: 6. This CDR3 comprises 15 residues. Germline V gives CDR1 MGHRA, CDR2 YSYEKL. The CDR3 DNA sequence: TGCGCCAGCAGCCAAGTTTACAGGGGAAGCACTGAAGCTTTCTTT. Its protein product is CASSQVYRGSTEAFF.

This chain joins TRBV6-6 and TRBJ1-3; weak D call: TRBD1 (5 bases). The ends were cut back, 11 bases at V and 9 bases at J, with 23 bases in the middle. Germline V gene data show CDR1 as MNHNY and CDR2 as SVGAGI (reference sequence). This CDR3 is 14 amino acids long. CDR3: CAAQRAGPVGTIYF. The CDR3, as DNA: TGTGCCGCCCAACGGGCAGGGCCCGTGGGCACCATATATTTT.

The chain recombines TRBV28 with TRBJ1-1, with D unclear. Trimming shortened V by 2 bases and J by 6 bases, and 19 bases separated the two germline ends. The germline V gene has CDR1 MDHEN and CDR2 SYDVKM. This CDR3 has 16 amino acids. CDR3 region: CASSLPTRVGRAEAFF. The DNA for the CDR3 is TGTGCCAGCAGTTTACCAACCCGGGTAGGGAGGGCTGAAGCTTTCTTT.

This clone was recorded a few times. The chain links TRBV7-2 to TRBJ2-7; 9 nucleotides agree with TRBD2. With 0 bases clipped from V and 1 base from J, the junction kept 7 bases outside the gene matches. The CDR3 is made up of 17 amino acids. Germline values: CDR1 SGHTA, CDR2 FQGNSA. The CDR3 here is CASSLAVVSGRSYEQYF. DNA for the CDR3: TGTGCCAGCAGCTTAGCAGTAGTGAGCGGGAGGTCCTACGAGCAGTACTTC.

This clone was observed a few times. DNA of the CDR3: TGTGCCAGCAGCCCCGGACTAGCGGGAGGCAATGAGCAGTTCTTC. Translated: CASSPGLAGGNEQFF. V and J are TRBV7-6 and TRBJ2-1, with 14 bases lining up with TRBD2. This CDR3 is 15 amino acids long. V shed 5 bases and J 6 bases; nucleotides not matched to a gene: 3. The germline V gene has CDR1 SGHVS and CDR2 FNYEAQ.

V and J are TRBV4-2 and TRBJ1-5; D is possibly TRBD1 (5 bases). The germline V gene encodes CDR1 LGHNA and CDR2 YNFKEQ. The CDR3 has 13 amino acids. Trimming left V 0 bases short and J 10 bases short, with 10 bases between. The CDR3 is CASSQEGASPQHF. CDR3 DNA: TGTGCCAGCAGCCAAGAAGGGGCCTCACCCCAGCATTTT.

This clone was found a few times. This chain connects TRBV7-4 to TRBJ2-5, with TRBD1 matching 9 bases. Trimming cost V 7 bases and J 5 bases; bases outside gene matches: 11. The germline gives CDR1 SGHVT, CDR2 SQSDAQ. The CDR3 has 15 residues. For the CDR3, the DNA is TGTGCCAGCAACAACTACAGGGGGCAGGGGGAGACCCAGTACTTC. Its translation: CASNNYRGQGETQYF.

V and J are TRBV5-1 and TRBJ2-7; 9 positions match TRBD1. V was pared by 5 bases and J by 5 bases, with 11 bases of the junction left unmatched. Germline V gene data show CDR1 as SGHRS and CDR2 as YFSETQ. CDR3 length: 15 amino acids. The CDR3 here is CASSRGGTGWDEQYF. CDR3 DNA sequence: TGCGCCAGCAGTCGGGGAGGGACAGGGTGGGACGAGCAGTACTTC.

The chain links TRBV7-2 to TRBJ2-5; 7 bases map to TRBD2. The V segment lost 1 base and the J segment 3 bases; nucleotides outside the gene matches: 5. The germline V gene has CDR1 SGHTA and CDR2 FQGNSA. The CDR3 contains 15 residues. CDR3 in amino acids: CASSLVAGAEETQYF. CDR3 DNA sequence: TGTGCCAGCAGCTTAGTTGCGGGAGCGGAAGAGACCCAGTACTTC.

V usage is TRBV11-3 and J usage is TRBJ2-5; 11 positions match TRBD1. The DNA end is a closer match to TRBJ2-7, so the J assignment may be wrong. Germline V gene sequence: CDR1 SGHNT, CDR2 YENEEA. The CDR3 totals 14 residues. CDR3 in amino acids: CASSPGQGVYEQYF. The DNA for the CDR3 is TGTGCCAGCAGCCCGGGACAGGGGGTATACGAGCAGTACTTC.

The J gene is TRBJ2-1, the V gene TRBV9, with 7 positions matching TRBD2. V lost 6 bases to trimming and J lost 4 bases; unmatched junction nucleotides: 10. The CDR3 contains 15 residues. The germline V gene encodes CDR1 SGDLS and CDR2 YYNGEE. CDR3 DNA: TGTGCCAGCAACAACCCCGGACTAGGGTACAATGAGCAGTTCTTC. Translated: CASNNPGLGYNEQFF.

The J gene is TRBJ2-2, the V gene TRBV9, with TRBD1 matching over 7 bases. V trimming: 3 bases; J trimming: 4 bases; junction bases outside the gene matches: 3. Germline V gene lookup returns CDR1 SGDLS and CDR2 YYNGEE. This CDR3 has 14 amino acids. CDR3 coding DNA: TGTGCCAGCAGCGGAAGGGACAGCACCGGGGAGCTGTTTTTT. Protein: CASSGRDSTGELFF. Looking up the rest from reference TRBV9 and TRBJ2-2 gives the full variable domain: DSGVTQTPKHLITATGQRVTLRCSPRSGDLSVYWYQQSLDQGLQFLIQYYNGEERAKGNILERFSAQQFPDLHSELNLSSLELGDSALYFCASSGRDSTGELFFGEGSRLTVL.

This clone is labeled as medium-sized (0.01 to 0.1%). This chain joins TRBV28 and TRBJ2-7, with 10 bases lining up with TRBD1. This CDR3 is built from 15 residues. Trimming cost V 4 bases and J 7 bases; bases outside gene matches: 10. The germline V gene encodes CDR1 MDHEN and CDR2 SYDVKM. CDR3 bases: TGTGCCAGCAGTTCCCGGACAGGGGGATTGGGTGAGCAGTACTTC. Translated, it gives CASSSRTGGLGEQYF.

The J gene is TRBJ2-1, the V gene TRBV5-6; D perhaps matches TRBD1 (5 bases). This CDR3 comprises 14 residues. V was trimmed by 0 bases and J by 7 bases, leaving 11 bases between them. Germline values: CDR1 SGHDT, CDR2 YYEEEE. The CDR3 is CASSLGQGWNEQFF. The CDR3 nucleotides are TGTGCCAGCAGCTTGGGGCAGGGCTGGAATGAGCAGTTCTTC.

This clone is labeled medium-sized. V usage is TRBV19 and J usage is TRBJ2-7; 7 bases match TRBD1. CDR3 length: 14 residues. Germline CDR1 and CDR2: LNHDA and SQIVND (reference sequence). V trimming: 5 bases; J trimming: 3 bases; junction bases outside the gene matches: 7. The CDR3 loop reads CASSLVAGGYEQYF. The CDR3, as DNA: TGTGCCAGTAGTCTTGTGGCAGGGGGCTACGAGCAGTACTTC.

This chain links TRBV28 with TRBJ2-7; tentatively, D is TRBD2 (5 bases). The CDR3 loop spans 14 amino acids. In germline, CDR1 is MDHEN, CDR2 SYDVKM. Deletions cut 5 bases from V and 3 bases from J, with 14 bases between. The CDR3 nucleotides are TGTGCCAGCAGTGAGCTAGCCGCCGACTACGAGCAGTACTTC. Translation gives CASSELAADYEQYF.

The CDR3 DNA is TGTGCCAGCAGTTTCGACAGGACCAATGAGCAGTTCTTC. Amino acids: CASSFDRTNEQFF. The chain uses TRBV27 and TRBJ2-1, with D perhaps matching TRBD1 (6 bases). The V gene's germline CDR1 is MNHEY and CDR2 SMNVEV (reference sequence). This CDR3 is 13 amino acids long. Trimming took off 3 bases at V and 6 bases at J, with 9 bases between the two ends.

V gene TRBV10-3 combines with J gene TRBJ2-3; D remains unclear. This CDR3 contains 11 residues. CDR1 ENHRY and CDR2 SYGVKD come from the germline V gene. Trimming removed 7 bases at V and 6 bases at J, with 8 bases between. The chain's CDR3 is CAIKTGDTQYF. The CDR3 nucleotides are TGTGCCATCAAGACGGGTGATACGCAGTATTTT.